This T cell receptor beta chain derives from a study of radiation and T cells in renal cell carcinoma (dated by TCRdb to about 2020). Context from the whole study: TCR beta sequencing covered approximately 50 samples in total, comprising around 26 tumors and about 27 peripheral blood samples. The last blood draw happened 4 weeks after radiation, timed to coincide with nephrectomy. In the 45 to 65 samples combined, fewer than 5 million unique CDR3 nucleotide sequences were found, encoding roughly 2.5 million unique CDR3 amino acid sequences. Study-level results and caveats: Top tumor clonotypes rose in blood from baseline to 2 weeks post-radiation, then contracted by 4 weeks, suggesting transient expansion of tumor-resident clones. With a single-armed trial design, the study had no way to address how radiation dose or scheduling affects the TCR repertoire. Dynamics of the blood repertoire were not tracked past 4 weeks after treatment. No pretreatment tumor biopsies were available, so the baseline intratumoral presence of clonotypes could not be determined.

This clone was counted between two and nine times. Its antigen is still unknown. Base qualities are missing; no much larger clone stands one base away. TCR beta libraries were generated from genomic DNA with the immunoSEQ kit, following the manufacturer's recommendations. To prepare libraries, a first multiplex PCR with proprietary primers was run, followed by a second PCR that added unique barcodes, and a bead cleanup was done after each round. Each sample batch included a kit-provided positive control reaction and a negative control reaction. The final libraries underwent checking on an Agilent 4200 TapeStation D1000 ScreenTape, volumetric pooling, and quantification by qPCR. Sequencing ran on an Illumina NextSeq500 with a MidOutput 150-cycle cartridge, using 156 Read1 and 15 Index1 cycles with kit custom primers. The pooled library was loaded at about 0.98 pM, with a roughly 21% PhiX control spiked in. Regarding the original processing steps: Vendor-processed data were analyzed in R, and a clonotype was defined as all T cells sharing the same CDR3 nucleotide sequence. In the clone abundance analyses, frequencies in each sample were normalized to that sample's 10,000 most abundant clones. Public T cell clones, which averaged fewer than five per sample, were excluded before analysis. An abundance difference of at least 32-fold between compartments was the criterion for calling clonotypes tumor-enriched or baseline blood-enriched. Clonotypes expanded or contracted between blood time points were identified with a beta-binomial differential abundance model. Similarity between tumor and blood repertoires was quantified using the Baroni-Urbani and Buser coefficient, and groups were compared with two-tailed Wilcoxon tests in R. TCRdb mirrors the immuneACCESS table, restricted to in-frame sequences. Some clones are absent from its copies; in checked studies, under half trace to an unresolved V gene, and the reason for the others is unknown. V and J calls and clone size are those listed in that table; D and trimming were worked out from the DNA. This sample has 40,000 to 50,000 clones in its table, and 65% to 85% of those were observed once. The ten top clones hold roughly 30% of the sample.

The label giving this sample's time point can be read as: blood 4 weeks post-SBRT, at nephrectomy. Read against the paper, the sample's treatment or condition label means: 15 Gy SBRT to primary tumor, nephrectomy 4 weeks later. The samples were obtained from a clinical trial, where primary renal cell carcinomas were treated with 15 Gy stereotactic body radiation therapy and then removed by nephrectomy 4 weeks afterward. To track tumor-enriched clonotypes, serial peripheral blood was sampled from radiation-treated patients at baseline and at 2 weeks and 4 weeks after SBRT. Every patient's renal cell carcinoma showed clear cell pathology. Genomic DNA for TCR sequencing was prepared using the QIAamp DNA Blood Mini Kit (Qiagen). The analyses included just those samples that passed every quality control check. Sequenced material: blood, taken from a patient whose treatment included radiotherapy and nephrectomy. The TCR was taken from a woman between 65 and 79 years old with renal cell carcinoma.

The DNA sequence is TGTGCCAGCTCACCACCGGACAGGGAAGCTTTCTTT. Its protein product is CASSPPDREAFF. The chain joins TRBV18 to TRBJ1-1, with 7 bases matching TRBD1. From the cysteine up to the phenylalanine, the CDR3 has a length of 12 residues. The kept DNA is CDR3 alone, 36 bases in frame from the first base. The germline V gene sets CDR1 to KGHSH and CDR2 to LQKENI. V ends up 0 bases short and J 8 bases short, with an unmatched junction base count of 0.